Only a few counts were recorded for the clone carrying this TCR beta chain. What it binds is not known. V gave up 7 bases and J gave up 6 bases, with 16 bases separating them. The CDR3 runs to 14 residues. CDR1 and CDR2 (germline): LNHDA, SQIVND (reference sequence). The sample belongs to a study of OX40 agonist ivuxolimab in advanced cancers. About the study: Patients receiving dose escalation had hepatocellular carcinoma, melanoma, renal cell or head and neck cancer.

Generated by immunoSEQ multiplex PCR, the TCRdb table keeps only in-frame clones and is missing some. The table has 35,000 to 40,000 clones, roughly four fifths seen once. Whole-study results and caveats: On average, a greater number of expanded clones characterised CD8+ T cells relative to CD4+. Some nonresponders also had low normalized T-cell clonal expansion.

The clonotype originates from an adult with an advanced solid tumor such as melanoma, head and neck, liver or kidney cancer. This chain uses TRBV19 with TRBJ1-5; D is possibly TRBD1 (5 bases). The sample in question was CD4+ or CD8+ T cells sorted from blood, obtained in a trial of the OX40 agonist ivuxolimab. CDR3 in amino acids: CASTWGMGSQPQHF. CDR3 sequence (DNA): TGTGCCAGTACCTGGGGGATGGGTAGTCAGCCCCAGCATTTT.